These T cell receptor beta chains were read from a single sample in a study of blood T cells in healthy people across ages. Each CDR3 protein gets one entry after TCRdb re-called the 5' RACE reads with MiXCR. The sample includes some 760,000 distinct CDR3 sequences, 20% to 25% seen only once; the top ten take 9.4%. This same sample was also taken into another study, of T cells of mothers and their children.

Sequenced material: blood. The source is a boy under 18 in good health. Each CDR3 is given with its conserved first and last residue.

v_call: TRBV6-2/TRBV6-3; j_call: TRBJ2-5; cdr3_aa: CASSYLPGLGEETQYF
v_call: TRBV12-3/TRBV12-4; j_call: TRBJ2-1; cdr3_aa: CASGQGVRNEQFF
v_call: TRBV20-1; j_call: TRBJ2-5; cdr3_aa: CSAIQASGSGTQYF
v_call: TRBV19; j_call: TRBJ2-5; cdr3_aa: CASSIGRGAETQYF
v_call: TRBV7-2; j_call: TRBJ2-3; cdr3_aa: CASSYPDARTDTQYF
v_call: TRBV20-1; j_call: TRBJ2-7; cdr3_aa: CSARDYDEQYF
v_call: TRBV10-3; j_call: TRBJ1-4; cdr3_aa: CAIRSGGDNEKLFF
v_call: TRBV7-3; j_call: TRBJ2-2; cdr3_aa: CASASATGELFF
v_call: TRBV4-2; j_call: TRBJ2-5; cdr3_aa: CANSQRQGGETQYF
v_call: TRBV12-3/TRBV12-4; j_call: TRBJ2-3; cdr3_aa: CASSLAGLSTDTQYF
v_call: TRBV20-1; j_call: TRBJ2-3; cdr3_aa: CSATSGRTDTQYF
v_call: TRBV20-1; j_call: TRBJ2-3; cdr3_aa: CSARDRSGGIDTQYF
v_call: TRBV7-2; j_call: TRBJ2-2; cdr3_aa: CASSVLAVNTGELFF
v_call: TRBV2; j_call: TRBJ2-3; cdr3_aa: CASSTGTSRGTDTQYF
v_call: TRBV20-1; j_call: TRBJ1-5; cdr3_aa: CSARSDREGGQPQHF
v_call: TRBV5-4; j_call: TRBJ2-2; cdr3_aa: CASSPRDSNTGELFF
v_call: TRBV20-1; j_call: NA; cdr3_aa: CSLRGQGYYEQYF
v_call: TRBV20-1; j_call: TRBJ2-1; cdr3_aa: CSASTSYNEQFF
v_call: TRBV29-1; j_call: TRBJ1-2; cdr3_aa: CSVDSGRGYGYTF
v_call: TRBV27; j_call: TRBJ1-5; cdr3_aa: CASYHRGHQPQHF
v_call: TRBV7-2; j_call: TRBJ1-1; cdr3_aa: CASSLAVSVMGTEAFF
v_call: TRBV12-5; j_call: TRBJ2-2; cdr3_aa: CASGLVGGLYTGELFF
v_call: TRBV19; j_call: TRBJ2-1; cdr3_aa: CTSSRTGYNEQFF
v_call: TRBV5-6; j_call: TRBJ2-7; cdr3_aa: CASSLGDTLDYEQCF
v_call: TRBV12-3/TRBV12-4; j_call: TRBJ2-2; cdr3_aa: CASSPTSPVGTGELFF
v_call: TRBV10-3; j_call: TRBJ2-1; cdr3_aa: CAISESPAGTSGNSYNEQFF
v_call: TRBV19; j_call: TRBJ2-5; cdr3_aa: CASSHLAEQETQYF
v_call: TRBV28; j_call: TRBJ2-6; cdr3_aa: CASSGTLSSGANVLTF
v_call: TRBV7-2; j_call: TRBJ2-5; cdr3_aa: CASSPRQGWVETQYF
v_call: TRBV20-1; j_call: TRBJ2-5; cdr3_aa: CSASEYVTPQETQYF
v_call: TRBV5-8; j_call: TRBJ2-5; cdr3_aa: CASSWGLGEETQYF
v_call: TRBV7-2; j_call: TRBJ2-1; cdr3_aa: CASSRGLWDNEQFF
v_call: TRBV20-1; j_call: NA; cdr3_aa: CSARVTGNEQYF
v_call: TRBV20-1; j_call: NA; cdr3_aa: CSAPPGLGEYEQYF
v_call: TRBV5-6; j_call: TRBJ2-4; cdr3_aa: CASSQGLAGVRGKNIQYF
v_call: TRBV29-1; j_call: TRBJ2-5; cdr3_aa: CSGAVTGGETQYF
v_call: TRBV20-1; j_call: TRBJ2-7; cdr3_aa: CSARDKGEYEQYF
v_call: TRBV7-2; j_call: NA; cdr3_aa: CASSLVRDNYEQYF
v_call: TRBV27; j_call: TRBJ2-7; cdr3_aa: CASSLSGTRYEQYF
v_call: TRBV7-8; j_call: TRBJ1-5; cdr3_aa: CASSLGLFQPQHF
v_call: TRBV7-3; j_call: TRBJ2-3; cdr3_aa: CASSLLGRTDTQYF
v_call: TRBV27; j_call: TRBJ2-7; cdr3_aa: CASSPTRGSSYEQHF
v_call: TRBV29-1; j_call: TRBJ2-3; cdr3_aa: CSVKGGRTDTQYF
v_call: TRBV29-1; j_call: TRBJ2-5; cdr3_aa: CSVEKGGGQETQYF
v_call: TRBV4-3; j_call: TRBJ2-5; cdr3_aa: CASSPGGLAVKYQETQYF
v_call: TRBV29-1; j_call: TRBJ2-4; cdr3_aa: CSARGGTGEVDIQYF
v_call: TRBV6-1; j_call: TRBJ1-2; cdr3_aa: CASSFLTNYGYTF
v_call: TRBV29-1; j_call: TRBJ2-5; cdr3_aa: CSVAGFSEAQYF
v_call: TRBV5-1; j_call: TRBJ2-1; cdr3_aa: CASSTGTSYNEQFF
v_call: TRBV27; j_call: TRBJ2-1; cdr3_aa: CASSLGASGSHAEQFF
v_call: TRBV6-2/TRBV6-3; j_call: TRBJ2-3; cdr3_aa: CASSWDFTQYF
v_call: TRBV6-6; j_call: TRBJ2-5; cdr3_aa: CASQGPKETQYF
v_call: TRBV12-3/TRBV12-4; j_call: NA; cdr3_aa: CASSPSQGVKNEQFF
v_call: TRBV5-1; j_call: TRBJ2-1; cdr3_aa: CASSHAGVNEQFF
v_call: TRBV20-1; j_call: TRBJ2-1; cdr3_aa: CSARDPLAGFNEQFF
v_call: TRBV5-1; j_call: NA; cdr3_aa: CASSPTTSGRLVGHEQFF
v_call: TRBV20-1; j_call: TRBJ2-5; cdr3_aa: CSAFGTSDKETQYF
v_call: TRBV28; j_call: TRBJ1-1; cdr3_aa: CVSSPFGGVAFF
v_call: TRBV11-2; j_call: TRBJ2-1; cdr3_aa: CASSLERRPVYEQFF